This TCR beta chain is drawn from a study of shared clonotypes between healthy human individuals. The length of the CDR3 is 15 residues. Germline-derived CDR1 and CDR2 are KGHSH and LQKENI. V trimming: 6 bases; J trimming: 5 bases; junction bases outside the gene matches: 11. Sequenced by immunoSEQ multiplex PCR; TCRdb stores in-frame clones only, minus some. The sample includes a few million clones, just under 95% of them seen just once. The chain recombines TRBV18 with TRBJ2-5; 8 bases fit TRBD2. The sequence came from a man aged 18-30 years in good health. Some clones in this sample may be carry-over from other donors' samples. Sample: naive CD4+ T cells from PBMCs. Subset reported: CD45RA+ positively selected. The CDR3 is CASSPNGGVVETQYF. In DNA form, the CDR3 reads TGTGCCAGCTCCCCGAACGGGGGGGTAGTGGAGACCCAGTACTTC.